The 19 T cell receptor beta chains below were found in one sample sequenced in a study of T cell responses to AZD1222 COVID-19 vaccine. The assay was immunoSEQ multiplex PCR, and TCRdb's table has in-frame clones only and misses some. The data show approximately 180,000 clones, 85% to 90% seen once. The starting material was peripheral blood, obtained on day 0 of AZD1222 vaccination. The receptors derive from an adult in good health.

The V gene is TRBV4-2, the J gene TRBJ1-6; possibly TRBD1 for D (5 bases). The CDR3 contains 16 residues. Germline values: CDR1 LGHNA, CDR2 YNFKEQ. Trimming took 4 bases from V and 7 from J, leaving 17 bases between them. CDR3 DNA: TGTGCCAGCAGCCCACGTTGGGCCAGGGAGAATTCACCCCTCCACTTT. Protein product: CASSPRWARENSPLHF.

The DNA of the CDR3 is TGTGCCAGCAGCCCGGACGGGTTCGGGCTTGGCTACACCTTC. Translating it yields CASSPDGFGLGYTF. The chain couples TRBV5-6 to TRBJ1-2; no clear D. The CDR3 is made up of 14 amino acids. The germline CDR1 and CDR2 sequences are SGHDT and YYEEEE. V was pared by 4 bases and J by 7 bases, with 17 bases between. The variable domain in full, completed from reference TRBV5-6 and TRBJ1-2, reads DAGVTQSPTHLIKTRGQQVTLRCSPKSGHDTVSWYQQALGQGPQFIFQYYEEEERQRGNFPDRFSGHQFPNYSSELNVNALLLGDSALYLCASSPDGFGLGYTFGSGTRLTVV.

The rearrangement joins TRBV12-3 or TRBV12-4 to TRBJ1-5; no reliable D call. The CDR3 covers 13 residues. V was cut by 3 bases and J by 11 bases, with 14 bases left in between. Here the CDR3 reads CASSFKRPSAQHF. In DNA, the CDR3 is TGTGCCAGCAGTTTCAAACGTCCGTCCGCCCAGCATTTT.

This clone was seen only a few times. The chain employs TRBV7-2 and TRBJ2-2; 9 bases are shared with TRBD2. The CDR3 loop spans 16 amino acids. J lost 4 bases, V lost 3 bases, and 6 bases had no gene match. The germline V gene encodes CDR1 SGHTA and CDR2 FQGNSA. CDR3 DNA sequence: TGTGCCAGCAGCTTTCGCGGGGGGGCCCCCACCGGGGAGCTGTTTTTT. Protein: CASSFRGGAPTGELFF.

The J gene is TRBJ1-4, the V gene TRBV11-2; no reliable D call. Trimming removed 1 base from V and 11 bases from J, with 8 bases in between. CDR1 is SGHAT and CDR2 is FQNNGV in the germline V gene. The CDR3 loop spans 12 amino acids. The CDR3: CASSLGGKKLFF. The CDR3 nucleotides read TGTGCCAGCAGCTTAGGAGGGAAGAAACTGTTTTTT. Supplemented by reference TRBV11-2 and TRBJ1-4, the full variable domain reads EAGVAQSPRYKIIEKRQSVAFWCNPISGHATLYWYQQILGQGPKLLIQFQNNGVVDDSQLPKDRFSAERLKGVDSTLKIQPAKLEDSAVYLCASSLGGKKLFFGSGTQLSVL.

The chain is built from TRBV18 and TRBJ2-2; D ambiguous. The V end lost 6 bases, the J end lost 3 bases, and 8 bases lay between the germline ends. The germline gives CDR1 KGHSH, CDR2 LQKENI. The CDR3 is 13 residues long. CDR3 DNA sequence: TGTGCCAGCTCCCGTGAGGACACCGGGGAGCTGTTTTTT. Translating it yields CASSREDTGELFF. The whole variable domain, filled in from reference TRBV18 and TRBJ2-2, reads NAGVMQNPRHLVRRRGQEARLRCSPMKGHSHVYWYRQLPEEGLKFMVYLQKENIIDESGMPKERFSAEFPKEGPSILRIQQVVRGDSAAYFCASSREDTGELFFGEGSRLTVL.

This chain joins TRBV27 and TRBJ2-3, with D unclear. The V and J ends lost 2 bases and 2 bases respectively, with 5 bases between them. This CDR3 has 13 amino acids. Per the germline V gene, CDR1 is MNHEY and CDR2 is SMNVEV (reference sequence). The CDR3 coding sequence is TGTGCCAGCAGTTTAGGTTCCACAGATACGCAGTATTTT. It encodes CASSLGSTDTQYF.

V usage is TRBV19 and J usage is TRBJ1-1, with a tentative D call TRBD1 (6 bases). The germline V and J ends were trimmed by 4 bases and 7 bases, with 13 bases remaining between them. Germline CDR1 LNHDA, CDR2 SQIVND (reference sequence). The CDR3 spans 13 residues. CDR3 protein: CASSSQGRGEAFF. The CDR3 region has the DNA TGTGCCAGTAGTAGTCAGGGGAGGGGTGAAGCTTTCTTT.

The chain is built from TRBV29-1 and TRBJ2-7; tentative D call: TRBD2 (5 bases). Germline CDR1 reads SQVTM; CDR2 reads ANQGSEA. CDR3 length: 12 amino acids. Trimming removed 4 bases at V and 5 bases at J, with 12 bases between. The CDR3 DNA reads as TGCAGCGTTGCCCGGGATGGGGACGAGCAGTACTTC. This gives the protein CSVARDGDEQYF.

The chain has TRBV5-1 and TRBJ2-2; tentative D call: TRBD1 (5 bases). CDR1 is SGHRS, CDR2 YFSETQ, per germline. Trimming left V 4 bases short and J 5 bases short, with 9 bases between. The CDR3 has 13 residues. The CDR3 loop reads CASSDSQTGELFF. CDR3 in DNA: TGCGCCAGCAGCGACAGCCAGACCGGGGAGCTGTTTTTT.

The chain combines TRBV18 with TRBJ1-5, with D uncertain. Per germline, CDR1 KGHSH and CDR2 LQKENI. Trimming cost V 0 bases and J 2 bases, with 8 bases left between them. The CDR3 is made up of 15 amino acids. The CDR3 DNA is TGTGCCAGCTCACCACCGGGTGGCCGCAATCAGCCCCAGCATTTT. It is translated as CASSPPGGRNQPQHF.

The V call is TRBV20-1, the J call TRBJ2-5; possibly TRBD1 for D (6 bases). CDR3 length: 11 amino acids. The ends were cut back, 5 bases at V and 4 bases at J, with 8 bases in the middle. From germline, CDR1 is DFQATT and CDR2 SNEGSKA (reference sequence). DNA of the CDR3: TGCAGTGCTCGCAGGGGAGAGACCCAGTACTTC. Protein product: CSARRGETQYF.

The rearrangement links TRBV6-5 to TRBJ2-5, with D perhaps given as TRBD1 or TRBD2 (7 bases each). The CDR3 is 13 amino acids. Germline V gives CDR1 MNHEY, CDR2 SVGAGI. Trimming took 7 bases from V and 5 from J, leaving 14 bases between them. The CDR3 DNA reads as TGTGCCAGCACTAGACAGGGAGGGGAGACCCAGTACTTC. Protein: CASTRQGGETQYF.

This chain's CDR3 is CASSSTPPLHF. In DNA, the CDR3 is TGTGCCAGCAGTTCAACACCACCCCTCCACTTT. The V gene is TRBV28, the J gene TRBJ1-6; the D is unclear. V was clipped by 4 bases and J by 11 bases, with 6 bases between them. Per the germline V gene, CDR1 is MDHEN and CDR2 is SYDVKM. CDR3 size: 11 residues.

This clone occurred a few times. V usage is TRBV9 and J usage is TRBJ1-6; perhaps TRBD1 as D (5 bases). Looked up from germline, CDR1 is SGDLS and CDR2 is YYNGEE. The CDR3 loop spans 14 amino acids. Between the trimmed V and J ends, which lost 0 bases and 8 bases, there was a span of 9 bases. The CDR3 region is CASSVAGGDSPLHF. The DNA of the CDR3 is TGTGCCAGCAGCGTAGCCGGGGGAGATTCACCCCTCCACTTT.

The rearrangement links TRBV7-7 to TRBJ2-3; weak D call: TRBD1 (6 bases). CDR3 size: 15 residues. Trimming took off 4 bases at V and 0 bases at J, with 11 bases between the two ends. Germline V gives CDR1 SSHAT, CDR2 FNYEAQ (reference sequence). CDR3 sequence (DNA): TGTGCCAGCAGCTCCGGACAGCTGAGCACAGATACGCAGTATTTT. Translating it yields CASSSGQLSTDTQYF.

This clone was found a few times. J is TRBJ2-1 and V is TRBV6-5, with TRBD2 identical over 8 bases. Trimming at V came to 6 bases and at J to 6 bases, leaving 10 bases not matched to a gene. Germline CDR1 MNHEY, CDR2 SVGAGI. The CDR3 extends over 15 amino acids. The CDR3 loop reads CASSPIRGGSNEQFF. The DNA for the CDR3 is TGTGCCAGCAGCCCGATCCGGGGGGGCTCCAATGAGCAGTTCTTC.

The chain recombines TRBV10-3 with TRBJ2-7; D tentatively fits TRBD1 or TRBD2 (6 bases each). Trimming left V 4 bases short and J 4 bases short, with 17 bases between. Germline CDR1 reads ENHRY; CDR2 reads SYGVKD. CDR3 length: 15 amino acids. The CDR3 reads CAISGGGTLSYEQYF. As DNA, the CDR3 is TGTGCCATCAGTGGAGGAGGGACACTCAGTTACGAGCAGTACTTC.

The genes are TRBV11-2 and TRBJ2-5; D gene unclear. The germline CDR1 and CDR2 sequences are SGHAT and FQNNGV. Trimming took 1 base from V and 4 from J, leaving 7 bases between them. The CDR3 contains 13 residues. CDR3 protein: CASSLGRLETQYF. The CDR3, as DNA: TGTGCCAGCAGCTTAGGGCGCTTAGAGACCCAGTACTTC.